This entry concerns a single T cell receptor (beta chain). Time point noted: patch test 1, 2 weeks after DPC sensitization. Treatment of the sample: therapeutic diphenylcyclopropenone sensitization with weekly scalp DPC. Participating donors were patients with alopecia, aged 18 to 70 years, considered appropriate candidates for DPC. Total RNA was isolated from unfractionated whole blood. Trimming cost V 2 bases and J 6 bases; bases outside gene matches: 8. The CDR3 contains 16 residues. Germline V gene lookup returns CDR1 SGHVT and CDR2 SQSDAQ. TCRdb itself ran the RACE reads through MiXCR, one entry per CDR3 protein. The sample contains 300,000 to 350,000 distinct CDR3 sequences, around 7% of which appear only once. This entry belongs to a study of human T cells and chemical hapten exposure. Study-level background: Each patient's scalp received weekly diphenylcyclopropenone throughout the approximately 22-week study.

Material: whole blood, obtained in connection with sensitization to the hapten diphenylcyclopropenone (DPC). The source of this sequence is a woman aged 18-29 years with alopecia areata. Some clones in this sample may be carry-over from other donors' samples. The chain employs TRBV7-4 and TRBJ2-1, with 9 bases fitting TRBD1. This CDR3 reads CASSLKGQGTGNEQFF. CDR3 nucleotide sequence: TGTGCCAGCAGCTTAAAGGGACAGGGTACAGGCAATGAGCAGTTCTTC.